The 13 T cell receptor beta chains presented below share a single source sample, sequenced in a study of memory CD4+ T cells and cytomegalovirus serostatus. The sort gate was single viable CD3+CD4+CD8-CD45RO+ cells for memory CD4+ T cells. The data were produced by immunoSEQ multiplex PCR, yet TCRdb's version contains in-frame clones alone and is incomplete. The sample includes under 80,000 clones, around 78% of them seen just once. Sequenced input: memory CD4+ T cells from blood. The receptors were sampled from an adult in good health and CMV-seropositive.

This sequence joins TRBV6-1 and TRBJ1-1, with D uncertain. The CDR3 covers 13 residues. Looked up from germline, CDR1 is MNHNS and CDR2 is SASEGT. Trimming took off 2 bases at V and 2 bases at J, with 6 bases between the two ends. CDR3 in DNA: TGTGCCAGCAGTGAAACCGATAACACTGAAGCTTTCTTT. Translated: CASSETDNTEAFF.

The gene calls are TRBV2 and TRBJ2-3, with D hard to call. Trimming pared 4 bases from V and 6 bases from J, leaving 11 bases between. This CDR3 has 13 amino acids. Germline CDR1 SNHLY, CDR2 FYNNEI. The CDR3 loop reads CASSGFVEDTQYF. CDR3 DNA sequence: TGTGCCAGCAGTGGATTTGTGGAGGATACGCAGTATTTT.

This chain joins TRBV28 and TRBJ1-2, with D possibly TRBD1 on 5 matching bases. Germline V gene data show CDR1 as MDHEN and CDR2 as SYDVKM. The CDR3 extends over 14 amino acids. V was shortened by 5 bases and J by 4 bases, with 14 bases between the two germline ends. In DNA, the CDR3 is TGTGCCAGCAGTCCTCCCGGGACGGGCTATGGCTACACCTTC. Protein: CASSPPGTGYGYTF.

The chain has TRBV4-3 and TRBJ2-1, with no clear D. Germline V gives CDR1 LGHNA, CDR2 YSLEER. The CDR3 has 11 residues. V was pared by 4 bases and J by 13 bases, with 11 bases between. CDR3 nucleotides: TGCGCCAGCAGCCCCGGAGTGGGTCAGTTCTTC. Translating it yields CASSPGVGQFF.

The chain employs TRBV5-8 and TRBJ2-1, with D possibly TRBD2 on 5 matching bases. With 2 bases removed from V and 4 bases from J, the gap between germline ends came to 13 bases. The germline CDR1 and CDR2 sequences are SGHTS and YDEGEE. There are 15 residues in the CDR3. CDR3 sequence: CASSFGTGTYNEQFF. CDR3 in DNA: TGTGCCAGCAGCTTCGGAACGGGAACATACAATGAGCAGTTCTTC. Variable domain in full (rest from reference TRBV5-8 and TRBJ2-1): EAGVTQSPTHLIKTRGQQATLRCSPISGHTSVYWYQQALGLGLQFLLWYDEGEERNRGNFPPRFSGRQFPNYSSELNVNALELEDSALYLCASSFGTGTYNEQFFGPGTRLTVL.

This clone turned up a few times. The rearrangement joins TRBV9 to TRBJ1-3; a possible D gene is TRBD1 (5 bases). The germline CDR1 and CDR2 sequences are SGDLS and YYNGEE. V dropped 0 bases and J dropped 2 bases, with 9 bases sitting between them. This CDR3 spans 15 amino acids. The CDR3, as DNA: TGTGCCAGCAGCGTAGGATCAGGGCCTGGAAACACCATATATTTT. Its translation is CASSVGSGPGNTIYF.

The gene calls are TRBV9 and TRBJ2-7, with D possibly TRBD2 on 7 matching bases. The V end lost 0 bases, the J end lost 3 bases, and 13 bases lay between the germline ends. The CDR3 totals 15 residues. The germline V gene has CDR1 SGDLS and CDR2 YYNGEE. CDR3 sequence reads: CASSVVRGAGYEQYF. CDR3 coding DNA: TGTGCCAGCAGCGTAGTTCGGGGGGCCGGCTACGAGCAGTACTTC.

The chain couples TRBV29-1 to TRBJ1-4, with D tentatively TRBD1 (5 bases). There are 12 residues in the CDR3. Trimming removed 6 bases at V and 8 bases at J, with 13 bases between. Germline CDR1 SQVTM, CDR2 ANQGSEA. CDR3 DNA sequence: TGCAGCGTGAGGACACGAGAAGAAAAACTGTTTTTT. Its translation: CSVRTREEKLFF.

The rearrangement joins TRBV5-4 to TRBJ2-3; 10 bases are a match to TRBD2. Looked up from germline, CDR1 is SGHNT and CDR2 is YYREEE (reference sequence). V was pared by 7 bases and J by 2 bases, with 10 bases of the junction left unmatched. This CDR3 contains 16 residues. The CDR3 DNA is TGTGCCAGCTCCCGGGACCTAGCGGGGGTCACAGATACGCAGTATTTT. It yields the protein CASSRDLAGVTDTQYF.

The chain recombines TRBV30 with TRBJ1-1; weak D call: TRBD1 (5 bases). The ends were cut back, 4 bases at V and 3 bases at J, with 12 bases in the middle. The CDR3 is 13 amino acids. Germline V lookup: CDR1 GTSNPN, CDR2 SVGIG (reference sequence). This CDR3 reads CAWMMGRDTEAFF. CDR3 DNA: TGTGCCTGGATGATGGGACGGGACACTGAAGCTTTCTTT. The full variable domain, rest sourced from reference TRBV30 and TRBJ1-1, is SQTIHQWPATLVQPVGSPLSLECTVEGTSNPNLYWYRQAAGRGLQLLFYSVGIGQISSEVPQNLSASRPQDRQFILSSKKLLLSDSGFYLCAWMMGRDTEAFFGQGTRLTVV.

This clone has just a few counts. CDR3 nucleotides: TGTGCCAGCAGCTTAGAGCCCCTGGATGGCTACACCTTC. It specifies CASSLEPLDGYTF. The V gene is TRBV7-6, the J gene TRBJ1-2; D call uncertain. This CDR3 has 13 residues. V dropped 1 base and J dropped 6 bases, with 9 bases sitting between them. CDR1 is SGHVS, CDR2 FNYEAQ, per germline.

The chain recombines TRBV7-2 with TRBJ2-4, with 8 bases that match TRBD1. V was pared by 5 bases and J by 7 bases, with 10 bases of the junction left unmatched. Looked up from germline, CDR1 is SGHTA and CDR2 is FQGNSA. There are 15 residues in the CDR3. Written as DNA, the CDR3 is TGTGCCAGCAGCCCCGAAACAGGGGGGTGGAACATTCAGTACTTC. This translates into CASSPETGGWNIQYF.

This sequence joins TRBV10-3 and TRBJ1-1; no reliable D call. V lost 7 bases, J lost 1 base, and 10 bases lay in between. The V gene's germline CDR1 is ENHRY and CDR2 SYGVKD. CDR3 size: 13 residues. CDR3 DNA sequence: TGTGCCATCACCACGGACGAGAACACTGAAGCTTTCTTT. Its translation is CAITTDENTEAFF.